This T cell receptor (beta chain) was recorded in a study of blood T cell repertoires in COVID-19. Libraries were prepared by immunoSEQ multiplex PCR; TCRdb keeps only in-frame clonotypes and omits some of them. Counted here are around 210,000 clones, about 90% occurring once; the ten biggest clones make up around 0.76%. CDR3 length equals 14 residues. V dropped 0 bases and J dropped 3 bases, with 9 bases sitting between them. Per the germline V gene, CDR1 is SGDLS and CDR2 is YYNGEE. What was sequenced was peripheral blood. J is TRBJ1-1 and V is TRBV9; no definite D call. The receptor was derived from a woman in her sixties or seventies with acute or convalescent COVID-19. CDR3 nucleotide sequence: TGTGCCAGCAGCGTAGGTCTTGCGGACACTGAAGCTTTCTTT. Its translation: CASSVGLADTEAFF.